What follows are 8 T cell receptor beta chains derived from one specimen sequenced in a study of circulating and synovial CD4+ cells in juvenile arthritis. Measured with immunoSEQ multiplex PCR; TCRdb has only the in-frame clones, and not every one. The repertoire holds tens of thousands of clones, roughly 96% seen once, with less than 0.2% in the top ten. Sequenced: CD4+ T cells from blood. The origin of the receptors is a human donor with juvenile idiopathic arthritis.

The genes are TRBV19 and TRBJ2-1, with 8 bases fitting TRBD1. The V and J ends lost 1 base and 9 bases, in that order; junction bases with no gene match: 5. This CDR3 is 14 amino acids long. Germline assignment: CDR1 LNHDA and CDR2 SQIVND (reference sequence). The CDR3 DNA follows: TGTGCCAGTAGTATAGGACAGGGGACGGGTGAGCAGTTCTTC. This encodes CASSIGQGTGEQFF. Combining the CDR3 with reference TRBV19 and TRBJ2-1 gives the whole variable domain DGGITQSPKYLFRKEGQNVTLSCEQNLNHDAMYWYRQDPGQGLRLIYYSQIVNDFQKGDIAEGYSVSREKKESFPLTVTSAQKNPTAFYLCASSIGQGTGEQFFGPGTRLTVL.

V gene TRBV2 combines with J gene TRBJ1-2; TRBD1 aligns across 7 bases. The ends lost 8 bases at V and 5 bases at J; junction bases unmatched: 11. Per the germline V gene, CDR1 is SNHLY and CDR2 is FYNNEI. The CDR3 totals 14 residues. The DNA of the CDR3 is TGTGCCAGCTGCCCTTCCGGGACAGCATATGGCTACACCTTC. Protein sequence: CASCPSGTAYGYTF.

There are a few counts of this clone. This chain connects TRBV18 to TRBJ1-3, with D maybe TRBD1 (6 bases). The CDR3 is 16 residues long. Germline V lookup: CDR1 KGHSH, CDR2 LQKENI. Trimming shortened V by 2 bases and J by 4 bases, and 15 bases separated the two germline ends. CDR3 coding DNA: TGTGCCAGCTCACCAAGAAAAAACAGGGACGGAAACACCATATATTTT. The encoded protein is CASSPRKNRDGNTIYF.

V and J are TRBV30 and TRBJ1-1; no definite D call. With 1 base removed from V and 7 bases from J, the gap between germline ends came to 7 bases. The length of the CDR3 is 11 residues. CDR1 and CDR2 (germline): GTSNPN, SVGIG (reference sequence). The CDR3 DNA is TGTGCCTGGAGTGCTTTCCTTGAAGCTTTCTTT. This gives the protein CAWSAFLEAFF.

The V and J genes are TRBV6-1 and TRBJ1-2, with TRBD1 matching over 9 bases. Germline lookup yields CDR1 MNHNS and CDR2 SASEGT. V dropped 2 bases and J dropped 4; count of bases not matched to a gene: 5. CDR3 length equals 15 residues. CDR3 nucleotides: TGTGCCAGCAGTGAAACGGGACAGGGAAGCTATGGCTACACCTTC. Translating it yields CASSETGQGSYGYTF.

This clone was counted once. The chain has TRBV5-1 and TRBJ1-4, with D hard to call. Germline V gene lookup returns CDR1 SGHRS and CDR2 YFSETQ. CDR3 length: 15 amino acids. Between the trimmed V and J ends, which lost 0 bases and 8 bases, there was a span of 14 bases. CDR3 sequence (DNA): TGCGCCAGCAGCTTGGGTCCGGGATTGGGGGAAAAACTGTTTTTT. Residues: CASSLGPGLGEKLFF.

This clone occurred a few times. V usage is TRBV7-9 and J usage is TRBJ1-3; TRBD1 might be the D (5 bases). V was pared by 4 bases and J by 6 bases, with 13 bases between. The length of the CDR3 is 14 residues. Germline loops: CDR1 SEHNR, CDR2 FQNEAQ (reference sequence). Here the CDR3 DNA reads TGTGCCAGCAGCTCAAGGGGTGGCGAAAACACCATATATTTT. Translation gives CASSSRGGENTIYF.

The genes are TRBV5-1 and TRBJ1-3; D remains unclear. This CDR3 comprises 15 residues. The germline gives CDR1 SGHRS, CDR2 YFSETQ. Trimming stripped 0 bases from V and 8 bases from J, with 15 bases between. The CDR3, as DNA: TGCGCCAGCAGCTTGGAGGGCCACAGCGGGGACACCATATATTTT. This encodes CASSLEGHSGDTIYF.